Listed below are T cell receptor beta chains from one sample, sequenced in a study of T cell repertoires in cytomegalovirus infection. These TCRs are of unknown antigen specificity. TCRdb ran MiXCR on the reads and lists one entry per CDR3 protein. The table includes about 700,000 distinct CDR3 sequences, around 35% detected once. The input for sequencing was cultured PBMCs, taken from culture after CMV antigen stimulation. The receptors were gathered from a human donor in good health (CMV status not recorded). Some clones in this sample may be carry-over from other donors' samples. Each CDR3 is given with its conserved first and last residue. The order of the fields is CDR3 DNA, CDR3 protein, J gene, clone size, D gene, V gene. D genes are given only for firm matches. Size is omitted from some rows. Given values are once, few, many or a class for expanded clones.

cdr3_nt: TGTGCCAGCAGCCCGGAACAGGTATCCCTTTGGTTAAAGAGCTCCTACAATGAGCAGTTCTTC
cdr3_aa: CASSPEQVSLWLKSSYNEQFF
j_call: TRBJ2-1
clone_size: many
d_call: .
v_call: TRBV7-2

cdr3_nt: TGTGCCAGCAGCTTGGATCAGGGTTGGCTATGGGGCTACACCTTC
cdr3_aa: CASSLDQGWLWGYTF
j_call: TRBJ1-2
clone_size: few
d_call: .
v_call: TRBV5-6

cdr3_nt: TGTGCCAGCAGTTCCCCCGGGACAGGATATCTCTGGGCCAACGTCCTGACTTTC
cdr3_aa: CASSSPGTGYLWANVLTF
j_call: TRBJ2-6
clone_size: few
d_call: TRBD1
v_call: TRBV28

cdr3_nt: TGTGCCAGCAGCCCCCGGGGAGAATCTGGAAACACCATATATTTT
cdr3_aa: CASSPRGESGNTIYF
j_call: TRBJ1-3
clone_size: .
d_call: .
v_call: TRBV3-1

cdr3_nt: TGTGCCAGCAACTGGAGGGTGGGCAGGTCTCTGCATGAGCAGTTCTTC
cdr3_aa: CASNWRVGRSLHEQFF
j_call: TRBJ2-1
clone_size: .
d_call: .
v_call: TRBV6-2/TRBV6-3

cdr3_nt: TGTGCCAGCAGCTTGGAGGGGGGCTATAGCACAGATACGCAGTATTTT
cdr3_aa: CASSLEGGYSTDTQYF
j_call: TRBJ2-3
clone_size: few
d_call: .
v_call: TRBV7-8

cdr3_nt: TGTGCCAGCAGTCGTTCCGGGCACAATGAGCAGTTCTTC
cdr3_aa: CASSRSGHNEQFF
j_call: TRBJ2-1
clone_size: once
d_call: .
v_call: TRBV7-3

cdr3_nt: TGTGCCAGCAGCCCACGGACAGGCCGGGGGACCCAGTACTTC
cdr3_aa: CASSPRTGRGTQYF
j_call: TRBJ2-5
clone_size: few
d_call: TRBD1
v_call: TRBV7-8

cdr3_nt: TGTGCCAGCAGTTTGACAGGGGAGGTTACAGATACGCAGTATTTT
cdr3_aa: CASSLTGEVTDTQYF
j_call: TRBJ2-3
clone_size: .
d_call: TRBD1
v_call: TRBV6-1

cdr3_nt: TGTGCCAGCACGAGGCGGGGCTCGGATACGCAGTATTTT
cdr3_aa: CASTRRGSDTQYF
j_call: TRBJ2-3
clone_size: few
d_call: .
v_call: TRBV27

cdr3_nt: TGTGCCAGCAGTTTACGCCTGGGGAGGCACGGAACCTACGAGCAGTACTTC
cdr3_aa: CASSLRLGRHGTYEQYF
j_call: TRBJ2-7
clone_size: few
d_call: .
v_call: TRBV12-3/TRBV12-4

cdr3_nt: TGTGCCAGCAGCTTACGGGGTAGCGGCACAGATACGCAGTATTTT
cdr3_aa: CASSLRGSGTDTQYF
j_call: TRBJ2-3
clone_size: .
d_call: .
v_call: TRBV7-2

cdr3_nt: TGTGCCAGCAGTTACTCGGCGCCACCAAAAGATACGCAGTATTTT
cdr3_aa: CASSYSAPPKDTQYF
j_call: TRBJ2-3
clone_size: .
d_call: .
v_call: TRBV6-5

cdr3_nt: TGTGCCAGCAGCTTGGCTAGCGGGAGTCTTGGAGAGACCCAGTACTTC
cdr3_aa: CASSLASGSLGETQYF
j_call: TRBJ2-5
clone_size: .
d_call: TRBD2
v_call: TRBV5-4

cdr3_nt: TGTGCCAGCAGCCCCCAGGGGACAGGGAGGGCTTTCTTT
cdr3_aa: CASSPQGTGRAFF
j_call: TRBJ1-1
clone_size: .
d_call: TRBD1
v_call: TRBV7-2

cdr3_nt: TGTGCCAGCAGTCGTAACGACAGAAACTCTGGAAACACCATATATTTT
cdr3_aa: CASSRNDRNSGNTIYF
j_call: TRBJ1-3
clone_size: .
d_call: .
v_call: TRBV6-5

cdr3_nt: TGTGCCAGCAGTTTATCTCGCGGGTACACTGAAGCTTTCTTT
cdr3_aa: CASSLSRGYTEAFF
j_call: TRBJ1-1
clone_size: .
d_call: .
v_call: TRBV27

cdr3_nt: TGCAGCGTTCAGACAGACTCGGAAGACACTGAAGCTTTCTTT
cdr3_aa: CSVQTDSEDTEAFF
j_call: TRBJ1-1
clone_size: few
d_call: .
v_call: TRBV29-1

cdr3_nt: TGTGCCAGCAGTTCGTCCCCCGAAGGAACCAGGGGCCCCCAGCATTTT
cdr3_aa: CASSSSPEGTRGPQHF
j_call: TRBJ1-5
clone_size: .
d_call: .
v_call: TRBV6-5

cdr3_nt: TGTGCCAGCAGGCTTACAGGGACCCTCTCCTACGAGCAGTACTTC
cdr3_aa: CASRLTGTLSYEQYF
j_call: TRBJ2-7
clone_size: .
d_call: .
v_call: TRBV6-8

cdr3_nt: TGTGCCAGCAGCTCTTGGAGGGGGCTAGCGGGGCGGGAGACCCAGTACTTC
cdr3_aa: CASSSWRGLAGRETQYF
j_call: TRBJ2-5
clone_size: few
d_call: TRBD2
v_call: TRBV7-2

cdr3_nt: TGTGCCAGCAGTTCCAACCCTGGGGCCGGGACCCCATACTACGAGCAGTACTTC
cdr3_aa: CASSSNPGAGTPYYEQYF
j_call: TRBJ2-7
clone_size: .
d_call: .
v_call: TRBV28

cdr3_nt: TGCAGTGCTAGAGTCCTAGGGCAGACCCCTCAAGAGACCCAGTACTTC
cdr3_aa: CSARVLGQTPQETQYF
j_call: TRBJ2-5
clone_size: .
d_call: .
v_call: TRBV20-1

cdr3_nt: TGTGCCAGCACCTCGACCCCGGGCGGGAGCGTCCCCTACGAGCAGTACTTC
cdr3_aa: CASTSTPGGSVPYEQYF
j_call: TRBJ2-7
clone_size: .
d_call: TRBD2
v_call: TRBV7-9

cdr3_nt: TGTGCCAGCAGTTACTCTCTCGGGACGGGAAACACCATATATTTT
cdr3_aa: CASSYSLGTGNTIYF
j_call: TRBJ1-3
clone_size: .
d_call: .
v_call: TRBV6-5

cdr3_nt: TGTGCCAGCAGCCAAGTCCGACGAGAGACCCAGTACTTC
cdr3_aa: CASSQVRRETQYF
j_call: TRBJ2-5
clone_size: .
d_call: .
v_call: TRBV3-1

cdr3_nt: TGCGCCAGCAGGCGACATCGTTGGGGGAAGGGTTCCTACGAGCAGTACTTC
cdr3_aa: CASRRHRWGKGSYEQYF
j_call: TRBJ2-7
clone_size: .
d_call: .
v_call: TRBV23-1

cdr3_nt: TGTGCCACCGGCGTAGGTGGGCCAGATGAGCAGTTCTTC
cdr3_aa: CATGVGGPDEQFF
j_call: TRBJ2-1
clone_size: .
d_call: .
v_call: TRBV24-1

cdr3_nt: TGTGCCAGCTCACCACGGAGGGAGTGGGGCACTGAAGCTTTCTTT
cdr3_aa: CASSPRREWGTEAFF
j_call: TRBJ1-1
clone_size: .
d_call: .
v_call: TRBV18

cdr3_nt: TGTGCCAGCAGCCAAGTGAGACCGATTAACTATGGCTACACCTTC
cdr3_aa: CASSQVRPINYGYTF
j_call: TRBJ1-2
clone_size: once
d_call: .
v_call: TRBV4-2

cdr3_nt: TGTGCCAGCAGCTTAGTACAGGGGTCCTACAATGAGCAGTTCTTC
cdr3_aa: CASSLVQGSYNEQFF
j_call: TRBJ2-1
clone_size: many
d_call: TRBD1
v_call: TRBV7-2

cdr3_nt: TGTGCCAGCAGCAACAACCCGGGGCGAGGGTATGGCTACACCTTC
cdr3_aa: CASSNNPGRGYGYTF
j_call: TRBJ1-2
clone_size: many
d_call: .
v_call: TRBV7-2

cdr3_nt: TGTGCCAGCAGCCAAGAAGTCGGGACCCAGTACTTC
cdr3_aa: CASSQEVGTQYF
j_call: TRBJ2-5
clone_size: few
d_call: .
v_call: TRBV4-2

cdr3_nt: TGTGCCATCAGTGAGTCTACTAGCGGGATGGGAGTACAGTACTTC
cdr3_aa: CAISESTSGMGVQYF
j_call: TRBJ2-5
clone_size: once
d_call: TRBD2
v_call: TRBV10-3

cdr3_nt: TGTGCCAGCAGCGGGGACAGCTGGAACACTGAAGCTTTCTTT
cdr3_aa: CASSGDSWNTEAFF
j_call: TRBJ1-1
clone_size: .
d_call: TRBD1
v_call: TRBV2

cdr3_nt: TGTGCCAGCAGCTTAGGGTTCAGGGGACAGGGAGACAATGAGCAGTTCTTC
cdr3_aa: CASSLGFRGQGDNEQFF
j_call: TRBJ2-1
clone_size: few
d_call: TRBD1
v_call: TRBV7-8

cdr3_nt: TGTGCCATCAGCCAGAACGGACGTAATCAGCCCCAGCATTTT
cdr3_aa: CAISQNGRNQPQHF
j_call: TRBJ1-5
clone_size: .
d_call: .
v_call: TRBV10-3

cdr3_nt: TGCAGTGCTAGAGATCAAAACAGCGTCAATGAGCAGTTCTTC
cdr3_aa: CSARDQNSVNEQFF
j_call: TRBJ2-1
clone_size: .
d_call: .
v_call: TRBV20-1

cdr3_nt: TGTGCCAGCAGTTGGGCGACAGGGGGGTTGGAGACCCAGTACTTC
cdr3_aa: CASSWATGGLETQYF
j_call: TRBJ2-5
clone_size: few
d_call: TRBD1
v_call: TRBV12-3/TRBV12-4

cdr3_nt: TGTGCCAGCAGCAGGGACTGGCGGGACAGTGAGACCCAGTACTTC
cdr3_aa: CASSRDWRDSETQYF
j_call: TRBJ2-5
clone_size: few
d_call: .
v_call: TRBV7-6

cdr3_nt: TGTGCCATCAGTGAGTCGGGGGCGAGGGAGACCCAGTACTTC
cdr3_aa: CAISESGARETQYF
j_call: TRBJ2-5
clone_size: .
d_call: .
v_call: TRBV10-3

cdr3_nt: TGTGCCAGCAGCTTACACGGGGAAAGCACAGATACGCAGTATTTT
cdr3_aa: CASSLHGESTDTQYF
j_call: TRBJ2-3
clone_size: .
d_call: .
v_call: TRBV7-2

cdr3_nt: TGTGCCAGCAGTTACGAGGGAGTCGGGACGCAGTATTTT
cdr3_aa: CASSYEGVGTQYF
j_call: TRBJ2-3
clone_size: few
d_call: .
v_call: TRBV6-2/TRBV6-3

cdr3_nt: TGCAGTGCTAGAGATCTCATATCCACCGAGCAGTACTTC
cdr3_aa: CSARDLISTEQYF
j_call: TRBJ2-7
clone_size: few
d_call: .
v_call: TRBV20-1

cdr3_nt: TGTGCCAGCACCCCCGGGGGGCGGGACCAATGGGACAATGAGCAGTTCTTC
cdr3_aa: CASTPGGRDQWDNEQFF
j_call: TRBJ2-1
clone_size: few
d_call: .
v_call: TRBV7-8

cdr3_nt: TGCGCCAGCAGCCAAGATGTAGGATTCCAAGAGACCCAGTACTTC
cdr3_aa: CASSQDVGFQETQYF
j_call: TRBJ2-5
clone_size: .
d_call: .
v_call: TRBV4-3